Listed below are T cell receptor beta chains from one sample, sequenced in a study of blood T cell repertoires in COVID-19. Profiled with immunoSEQ multiplex PCR; TCRdb holds only in-frame clones, not every one. The sample lists about 100,000 clones; over 75% were seen once. The sample comprised peripheral blood. All receptors come from a human donor in a cohort sampled during active COVID-19. The CDR3 runs from the conserved cysteine through the conserved F or W. D genes are given only for firm matches. The size field is filled for only some rows; it gives once, few, many or a size class.

D gene	clone size	V gene	J gene	CDR3 DNA	CDR3 protein
-	-	TRBV11-2	TRBJ1-3	TGTGCCAGCAGCGGACTGATATCTGGAAACACCATATATTTT	CASSGLISGNTIYF
TRBD2	-	TRBV19	TRBJ2-3	TGTGCCAGTAGTGCGTTGACTAGCGGGGGGACAGATACGCAGTATTTT	CASSALTSGGTDTQYF
-	-	TRBV5-4	TRBJ2-5	TGTGCCAGCAGCCCGGGACAACAACTGCTGAGAGAGACCCAGTACTTC	CASSPGQQLLRETQYF
TRBD1	-	TRBV18	TRBJ2-7	TGTGCCAGCTCAGCCGACAGGGGGCTTTACGAGCAGTACTTC	CASSADRGLYEQYF
-	-	TRBV11-2	TRBJ1-2	TGTGCCAGCAGCTTTTCAACTAGCGGCTACACCTTC	CASSFSTSGYTF
TRBD1	-	TRBV18	TRBJ2-7	TGTGCCAGCTCACCCAGGCTCCGGGACAGGGGATCCGAGCAGTACTTC	CASSPRLRDRGSEQYF
TRBD2	-	TRBV3-1/TRBV3-2	TRBJ2-5	TGTGCCAGCAGCCAAGGGCTAGCGGGAGGGGCGGAGACCCAGTACTTC	CASSQGLAGGAETQYF
-	few	TRBV11-2	TRBJ2-1	TGTGCCAGCAGCTTTGGTAGGGGTATCTACAATGAGCAGTTCTTC	CASSFGRGIYNEQFF
TRBD1	-	TRBV7-6	TRBJ2-2	TGTGCCAGCAGCTTAGAACAGGGGTTTGGCACCGGGGAGCTGTTTTTT	CASSLEQGFGTGELFF
-	-	TRBV6-2/TRBV6-3	TRBJ1-5	TGTGCCAGCAGTTACTCGATCCCGGGGGTCAATCAGCCCCAGCATTTT	CASSYSIPGVNQPQHF
TRBD1	once	TRBV6-5	TRBJ2-2	TGTGCCAGCAGCTACGCAGGGGGAACCGGGGAGCTGTTTTTT	CASSYAGGTGELFF
-	-	TRBV7-9	TRBJ1-1	TGTGCCAGCAGCTTAGGGATAGGGGCTGGCAACACTGAAGCTTTCTTT	CASSLGIGAGNTEAFF
TRBD2	-	TRBV6-6	TRBJ2-1	TGTGCCAGCAGACGACTAGCGGGAGGGCCCAATGAGCAGTTCTTC	CASRRLAGGPNEQFF
TRBD1	-	TRBV11-2	TRBJ2-1	TGTGCCAGCAGCCTTGCGGGGACAGGGACGTACAATGAGCAGTTCTTC	CASSLAGTGTYNEQFF
TRBD2	-	TRBV19	TRBJ2-7	TGTGCCAGTAGTAGAGCGGGAGGTTCCTACGAGCAGTACTTC	CASSRAGGSYEQYF
TRBD2	-	TRBV19	TRBJ2-1	TGTGCCAGTTCCGAGGCTAGCGGGTCCTACAATGAGCAGTTCTTC	CASSEASGSYNEQFF
-	once	TRBV19	TRBJ1-1	TGTGCCAGTAGTATAGGGGGGCTCCGGGTCACTGAAGCTTTCTTT	CASSIGGLRVTEAFF
-	-	TRBV7-2	TRBJ2-1	TGTGCCAGCAGCCCAGGACCGGCGGGGTACAATGAGCAGTTCTTC	CASSPGPAGYNEQFF
-	-	TRBV11-2	TRBJ2-7	TGTGCCAGCAGCACACGACGGGGGACCGGAGACGAGCAGTACTTC	CASSTRRGTGDEQYF
-	-	TRBV19	TRBJ1-2	TGTGCCAGTATTCAGGGTAACTATGGCTACACCTTC	CASIQGNYGYTF
TRBD1	few	TRBV29-1	TRBJ1-1	TGCAGCGTCAGGACAGGGGGCCACACTGAAGCTTTCTTT	CSVRTGGHTEAFF
-	-	TRBV5-1	TRBJ2-3	TGCGCCAGCAGCTTAGGCGGGACCACAGATACGCAGTATTTT	CASSLGGTTDTQYF
TRBD1	once	TRBV7-9	TRBJ1-2	TGTGCCAGCGGACTACAGGGGAACTATGGCTACACCTTC	CASGLQGNYGYTF
-	-	TRBV5-5	TRBJ2-7	TGTGCCAGCAGCGCCGACCCCAGGTCCCACGAGCAGTACTTC	CASSADPRSHEQYF
TRBD1	-	TRBV18	TRBJ1-4	TGTGCCAGCTCATACTGGACAGGGAATGAAAAACTGTTTTTT	CASSYWTGNEKLFF
-	-	TRBV6-5	TRBJ1-2	TGTGCCAGCAGGTCGAGGGGGGGTTCGGGCTACACCTTC	CASRSRGGSGYTF
TRBD2	-	TRBV5-1	TRBJ2-1	TGCGCCAGCAGCACCACTAGCGGGAGTGCCTACAATGAGCAGTTCTTC	CASSTTSGSAYNEQFF
-	-	TRBV7-2	TRBJ2-3	TGTGCCAGCAGCTTAGGAGGGTCCGGGGGGCGCACAGATACGCAGTATTTT	CASSLGGSGGRTDTQYF
TRBD2	-	TRBV5-1	TRBJ2-3	TGCGCCAGGGATTCCGGGGGGATACGCACAGATACGCAGTATTTT	CARDSGGIRTDTQYF
-	-	TRBV19	TRBJ1-2	TGTGCCAGTAGCGAGAACGGCGGGGGAAATGGCTACACCTTC	CASSENGGGNGYTF
TRBD1	-	TRBV7-2	TRBJ2-5	TGTGCCAGCAGCTTAGGAGTCGGGACAGGGGCGGAGACCCAGTACTTC	CASSLGVGTGAETQYF
TRBD1	-	TRBV10-2	TRBJ1-6	TGCGCCAGCACCGAGGCGGGACAGAGCTCCTATAATTCACCCCTCCACTTT	CASTEAGQSSYNSPLHF
-	few	TRBV2	TRBJ1-5	TGTGCCAGCAGTGAAGAGGGGGTTCCTGGTCAGCCCCAGCATTTT	CASSEEGVPGQPQHF
-	-	TRBV30	TRBJ2-7	TGTGCCTGGAAACAGGATCGCGACGAGCAGTACTTC	CAWKQDRDEQYF
TRBD2	-	TRBV4-3	TRBJ2-5	TGCGCCAGCAGCCCTCGGGAGGGCCTGTGGGGGACCCAGTACTTC	CASSPREGLWGTQYF
-	once	TRBV11-2	TRBJ1-1	TGTGCCAGCAGCTTATATACGCGGAGTGAAGCTTTCTTT	CASSLYTRSEAFF
-	-	TRBV10-2	TRBJ2-5	TGCGCCAGCAGTGAGAATCCCGGGAACCAGTACTTC	CASSENPGNQYF
TRBD1	-	TRBV27	TRBJ1-2	TGTGCCAGCAGTCGGGGACAGATCTATGGCTACACCTTC	CASSRGQIYGYTF
-	-	TRBV2	TRBJ2-5	TGTGCCAGCAGTGAGCCTAACAGGGTTGAGACCCAGTACTTC	CASSEPNRVETQYF
-	-	TRBV11-2	TRBJ2-7	TGTGCCAGCAGCTTAGGTAGCGTCGAGCAGTACTTC	CASSLGSVEQYF
-	-	TRBV5-6	TRBJ1-2	TGTGCCAGCAGCTTGCCGGCTAACTATGGCTACACCTTC	CASSLPANYGYTF
TRBD2	-	TRBV10-1	TRBJ2-5	TGCGCCAGCAGTCCTGGGGGGGGAGAGACCCAGTACTTC	CASSPGGGETQYF
-	-	TRBV21-1	TRBJ2-1	TGTGCCCCCGGGGACAATGAGCAGTTCTTC	CAPGDNEQFF
-	once	TRBV5-6	TRBJ2-5	TGTGCCAGCAGCTTGCAGAGGGCAGAGACCCAGTACTTC	CASSLQRAETQYF
-	-	TRBV6-5	TRBJ1-2	TGTGCCAGCAGTCCCCAGGGGACTGGCTACACCTTC	CASSPQGTGYTF
TRBD1	-	TRBV6-5	TRBJ1-6	TGTGCCAGCAGTTACTCCAGGGGGCTCAATTCACCCCTCCACTTT	CASSYSRGLNSPLHF
TRBD1	once	TRBV19	TRBJ1-6	TGTGCCAGTAGGGGGACAGGGTTAGGATCACCCCTCCACTTT	CASRGTGLGSPLHF
TRBD1	-	TRBV6-6	TRBJ2-3	TGTGCCAGCAGGGAACCGGGACAGGGCCCGAATTTT	CASREPGQGPNF
-	-	TRBV5-8	TRBJ2-7	TGTGCCAGCAGGAGGGCACGGGAGCAGTACTTC	CASRRAREQYF